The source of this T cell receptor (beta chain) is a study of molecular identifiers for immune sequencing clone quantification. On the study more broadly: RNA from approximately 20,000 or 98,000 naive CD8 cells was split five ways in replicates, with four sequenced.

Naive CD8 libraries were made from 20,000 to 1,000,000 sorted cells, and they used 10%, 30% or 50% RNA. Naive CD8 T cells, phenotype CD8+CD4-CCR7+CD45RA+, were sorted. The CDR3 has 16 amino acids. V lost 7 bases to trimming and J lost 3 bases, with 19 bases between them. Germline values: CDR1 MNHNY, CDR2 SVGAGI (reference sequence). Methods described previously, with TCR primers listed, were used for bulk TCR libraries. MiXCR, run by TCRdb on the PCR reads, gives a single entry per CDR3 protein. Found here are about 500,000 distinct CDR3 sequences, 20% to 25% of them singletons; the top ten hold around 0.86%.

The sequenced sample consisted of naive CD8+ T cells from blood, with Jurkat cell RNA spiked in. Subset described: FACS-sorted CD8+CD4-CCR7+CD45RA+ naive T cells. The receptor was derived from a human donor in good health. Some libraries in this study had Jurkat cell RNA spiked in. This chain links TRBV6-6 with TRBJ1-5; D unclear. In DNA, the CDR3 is TGTGCCAGCACCACCGCCAAGCGGGCTCCCAATCAGCCCCAGCATTTT. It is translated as CASTTAKRAPNQPQHF.